Listed here are 3 T cell receptor beta chains from one sample, sequenced in a study of early T cells in non-severe SARS-CoV-2 infection. TCRdb re-analysed the 5' RACE reads in MiXCR, keeping a single row per CDR3 protein. Of roughly 40,000 distinct CDR3 sequences in the sample, 4.5% to 5% were seen once. The specimen sequenced was whole blood. The source of these receptors is an adult who was a healthcare worker with PCR-confirmed SARS-CoV-2 infection or an uninfected control (not recorded which).

This clonotype has a count of ten or more. The rearrangement joins TRBV7-9 to TRBJ1-5; 9 bases are a match to TRBD1. The V segment lost 5 bases and the J segment 4 bases; nucleotides outside the gene matches: 3. The CDR3 extends over 14 amino acids. Germline loops: CDR1 SEHNR, CDR2 FQNEAQ (reference sequence). The chain's CDR3 is CASSRDRANQPQHF. CDR3 nucleotides: TGTGCCAGCAGCAGGGACAGGGCTAATCAGCCCCAGCATTTT.

This clonotype was counted ten times or more. The J gene is TRBJ2-7, the V gene TRBV18, with D tentatively TRBD1 (5 bases). CDR3 size: 13 residues. Trimming took 2 bases from V and 7 from J, leaving 12 bases between them. The germline gives CDR1 KGHSH, CDR2 LQKENI. For the CDR3, the DNA is TGTGCCAGCTCACCAGGGGCGCCGAGGGAGCAGTACTTC. It codes for CASSPGAPREQYF.

In this sample, this clonotype turned up many times. The CDR3 region is CAISESRESYEQYF. CDR3 coding DNA: TGTGCCATCAGTGAGTCTAGGGAGTCCTACGAGCAGTACTTC. The V and J genes are TRBV10-3 and TRBJ2-7; D is perhaps TRBD2 (5 bases). The germline gives CDR1 ENHRY, CDR2 SYGVKD. The CDR3 consists of 14 residues. The V end was cut by 0 bases, the J end by 1 base, with 7 bases between.